The sequence of this TCR beta chain was determined in a study of cytomegalovirus exposure and HLA in healthy donors. About the study: Earlier, 110 million or so unique TCR beta sequences were recovered from roughly 170 million T cells by an analysis.

As to this clone: Its specificity is unknown.

Germline assignment: CDR1 SGHTA and CDR2 FQGNSA. The V end was cut by 1 base, the J end by 1 base, with 7 bases between. This CDR3 spans 15 amino acids. PCR primers comprised 60 Vbeta and 13 Jbeta primers. Sequencing used immunoSEQ multiplex PCR; TCRdb keeps in-frame clones, though not all of them. The top ten hold about 8.6% of the sample, which has roughly 100,000 clones, roughly 73% seen once. General study results and limits: The authors enumerated 150 to 200 TCR beta chains as linked to cytomegalovirus. One variant, a missense change in DCLRE1C, was linked in a later analysis to TCR beta V- and J-gene trimming.

Specimen: PBMCs. The chain joins TRBV7-2 to TRBJ1-4; D is unclear. The sequence was collected from a woman in her thirties or forties in good health and CMV-seropositive. CDR3 DNA: TGTGCCAGCAGCTTAGTCGGGATAACTAATGAAAAACTGTTTTTT. Protein: CASSLVGITNEKLFF.